The 21 T cell receptor beta chains in this list originate from one sample, sequenced in a study of CD8 T cells in Susac syndrome. Roughly 0.45 to 1 ug RNA was reverse transcribed with random hexamers. TCRdb analysed the immunoSEQ multiplex PCR reads with MiXCR anew, one entry per CDR3 protein. The table includes roughly 200,000 distinct CDR3 sequences, roughly 94% detected once. Specimen: CD4+ T cells from PBMCs. These receptors originate from a human donor with Susac syndrome.

The chain recombines TRBV3-1 with TRBJ2-7; no clear D. Germline loops: CDR1 LGHDT, CDR2 YNNKEL (reference sequence). The CDR3 spans 12 residues. V was clipped by 4 bases and J by 6 bases, with 10 bases between them. The CDR3 region is CASSRLVTEQYF. CDR3 DNA sequence: TGTGCCAGCAGCCGTTTGGTGACCGAGCAGTACTTC.

The J gene is TRBJ2-1, the V gene TRBV24-1; D is uncertain. The V gene's germline CDR1 is KGHDR and CDR2 SFDVKD. CDR3 length: 16 residues. Between the trimmed V and J ends, which lost 0 bases and 7 bases, there was a span of 15 bases. CDR3 sequence (DNA): TGTGCCACCAGTGATTTGGGACCGGACGGAAGGAATGAGCAGTTCTTC. It specifies CATSDLGPDGRNEQFF.

The J gene is TRBJ2-5, the V gene TRBV5-4, with D possibly called TRBD1 or TRBD2 (5 bases each). CDR3 size: 14 residues. The germline V gene has CDR1 SGHNT and CDR2 YYREEE (reference sequence). V lost 0 bases to trimming and J lost 2 bases, with 8 bases between them. The DNA of the CDR3 is TGTGCCAGCAGCTTGGGGGGACCGCAAGAGACCCAGTACTTC. Amino acid sequence: CASSLGGPQETQYF.

This chain links TRBV6-5 with TRBJ2-3; D not certain. This CDR3 has 12 residues. CDR1 is MNHEY and CDR2 is SVGAGI in the germline V gene. Deletions cut 2 bases from V and 9 bases from J, with 9 bases between. Here the CDR3 DNA reads TGTGCCAGCAGTTACAGGGCAGCCACGCAGTATTTT. This codes for CASSYRAATQYF.

The chain combines TRBV23-1 with TRBJ2-1; possible D gene TRBD2, 5 bases. TRBV23-1 is identified as an open reading frame with a role that is uncertain. Deletions cut 3 bases from V and 6 bases from J, with 18 bases between. This CDR3 has 16 amino acids. This CDR3 is CASSHGLDTRGNEQFF. CDR3 sequence (DNA): TGCGCCAGCAGTCACGGGTTAGACACTCGGGGCAATGAGCAGTTCTTC.

This clonotype was recorded once. The chain combines TRBV2 with TRBJ2-7; TRBD1 matches at 9 bases. This CDR3 is 15 amino acids long. Germline values: CDR1 SNHLY, CDR2 FYNNEI. V trimming: 3 bases; J trimming: 5 bases; junction bases outside the gene matches: 8. CDR3 in DNA: TGTGCCAGCAGTGATGTTAGGGACAGGGCCCACGAGCAGTACTTC. Amino acids: CASSDVRDRAHEQYF.

The J gene is TRBJ2-1, the V gene TRBV5-1, with D unresolved. The CDR3 has 12 residues. Germline V gives CDR1 SGHRS, CDR2 YFSETQ. Trimming pared 4 bases from V and 5 bases from J, leaving 7 bases between. CDR3 in DNA: TGCGCCAGCAGCGATATTAACAATGAGCAGTTCTTC. The encoded protein is CASSDINNEQFF.

This clonotype was found once. The CDR3 is CASNPSGTGELFF. CDR3 in DNA: TGTGCCAGCAATCCTAGCGGAACCGGGGAGCTGTTTTTT. The chain has TRBV28 and TRBJ2-2, with 7 bases fitting TRBD2. The CDR3 has 13 residues. Germline assignment: CDR1 MDHEN and CDR2 SYDVKM. The trim removed 7 bases at V and 5 bases at J, leaving 4 bases unmatched.

V usage is TRBV29-1 and J usage is TRBJ2-5; D remains ambiguous. Germline lookup yields CDR1 SQVTM and CDR2 ANQGSEA. The CDR3 has 13 amino acids. V was cut by 4 bases and J by 2 bases, with 11 bases left in between. The CDR3 coding sequence is TGCAGCGTTGGTGTGTCAGCACAAGAGACCCAGTACTTC. Protein sequence: CSVGVSAQETQYF.

The gene calls are TRBV29-1 and TRBJ1-5; 12 bases agree with TRBD1. In germline, CDR1 is SQVTM, CDR2 ANQGSEA. The V segment lost 3 bases and the J segment 6 bases; nucleotides outside the gene matches: 6. This CDR3 region has 15 residues. This CDR3 reads CSVDPGQGACQPQHF. The DNA of the CDR3 is TGCAGCGTTGATCCGGGACAGGGGGCTTGTCAGCCCCAGCATTTT. Filled out from reference TRBV29-1 and TRBJ1-5, the complete variable domain reads SAVISQKPSRDICQRGTSLTIQCQVDSQVTMMFWYRQQPGQSLTLIATANQGSEATYESGFVIDKFPISRPNLTFSTLTVSNMSPEDSSIYLCSVDPGQGACQPQHFGDGTRLSIL.

The chain combines TRBV7-6 with TRBJ2-1; maybe TRBD2 (6 bases). V lost 5 bases to trimming and J lost 8 bases, with 19 bases between them. The germline V gene has CDR1 SGHVS and CDR2 FNYEAQ. The CDR3 has 15 amino acids. The CDR3 region is CASSGNGGRWDEQFF. As DNA, the CDR3 is TGTGCCAGCAGCGGCAACGGGGGAAGGTGGGATGAGCAGTTCTTC.

The chain couples TRBV7-8 to TRBJ1-1; D gene uncertain. The CDR3 runs 16 residues. Looked up from germline, CDR1 is SGHVS and CDR2 is FQNEAQ. Trimming cost V 4 bases and J 2 bases, with 17 bases left between them. The CDR3, as DNA: TGTGCCAGCAGCTCGCGTCGACTGAGCCCTAACACTGAAGCTTTCTTT. It yields the protein CASSSRRLSPNTEAFF.

The chain employs TRBV7-9 and TRBJ2-5, with D tentatively TRBD1 (5 bases). The CDR3 contains 15 residues. Germline CDR1 is SEHNR and CDR2 is FQNEAQ (reference sequence). V lost 5 bases and J lost 4, with 17 bases in between. DNA for the CDR3: TGTGCCAGCAGCCGCAGCATGGGGCAGGGAGAGACCCAGTACTTC. This translates into CASSRSMGQGETQYF.

The J gene is TRBJ2-7, the V gene TRBV11-2; TRBD2 agrees at 8 bases. This CDR3 is built from 16 residues. Germline CDR1 and CDR2: SGHAT and FQNNGV. Losses at the gene ends were 5 bases for V and 3 bases for J; bases not matched to a gene: 12. The CDR3 sequence: CASSPPRERESYEQYF. Here the CDR3 DNA reads TGTGCCAGCAGCCCCCCGCGCGAGCGGGAGAGCTACGAGCAGTACTTC.

The chain carries TRBV5-1 and TRBJ2-3; 8 nucleotides match TRBD1. Trimming cost V 4 bases and J 4 bases; bases outside gene matches: 5. The CDR3 has 14 residues. Germline CDR1 and CDR2: SGHRS and YFSETQ. CDR3 coding DNA: TGCGCCAGCAGCCTTAAGGGACAGGCAGATACGCAGTATTTT. Protein product: CASSLKGQADTQYF.

The chain recombines TRBV18 with TRBJ1-1, with no clear D. Per the germline V gene, CDR1 is KGHSH and CDR2 is LQKENI. The CDR3 runs to 13 residues. V was shortened by 4 bases and J by 4 bases, with 10 bases between the two germline ends. The CDR3 sequence is CASSLKEGTEAFF. In DNA, the CDR3 is TGTGCCAGCTCACTTAAAGAGGGCACTGAAGCTTTCTTT.

The rearrangement joins TRBV5-8 to TRBJ1-2, with a tentative D call TRBD1 (6 bases). Germline loops: CDR1 SGHTS, CDR2 YDEGEE. The CDR3 is 16 amino acids. Trimming took off 4 bases at V and 3 bases at J, with 19 bases between the two ends. Here the CDR3 reads CASSAGAVRGDYGYTF. CDR3 bases: TGTGCCAGCAGCGCTGGAGCGGTCAGGGGAGACTATGGCTACACCTTC. The complete variable domain, with remaining parts taken from reference TRBV5-8 and TRBJ1-2, reads EAGVTQSPTHLIKTRGQQATLRCSPISGHTSVYWYQQALGLGLQFLLWYDEGEERNRGNFPPRFSGRQFPNYSSELNVNALELEDSALYLCASSAGAVRGDYGYTFGSGTRLTVV.

V and J are TRBV20-1 and TRBJ1-1; possibly TRBD1 for D (6 bases). Trimming removed 4 bases at V and 3 bases at J, with 12 bases between. The CDR3 totals 13 residues. Germline V CDR1 and CDR2: DFQATT, SNEGSKA (reference sequence). CDR3 nucleotide sequence: TGCAGTGCTATTGCACAGGGAGACACTGAAGCTTTCTTT. Amino acids: CSAIAQGDTEAFF.

This chain joins TRBV30 and TRBJ2-2; 9 nucleotides agree with TRBD2. Trimming at V came to 2 bases and at J to 5 bases, leaving 9 bases not matched to a gene. The length of the CDR3 is 16 residues. Germline lookup yields CDR1 GTSNPN and CDR2 SVGIG (reference sequence). The CDR3 is CAWSLLAGVGTGELFF. The CDR3, as DNA: TGTGCCTGGAGTTTATTAGCGGGAGTTGGGACCGGGGAGCTGTTTTTT.

The rearrangement joins TRBV6-1 to TRBJ2-2, with 7 bases that match TRBD2. The CDR3 extends over 17 amino acids. The germline V gene has CDR1 MNHNS and CDR2 SASEGT. J was trimmed by 2 bases and V by 7 bases; bases with no gene match: 13. The CDR3 DNA reads TGTGCCAGCACCCCTGGGAGGGTAGGGACTAACACCGGGGAGCTGTTTTTT. It specifies CASTPGRVGTNTGELFF.

CDR3: CASSSPRQGRRYGYTF. The CDR3 region has the DNA TGTGCCAGCAGCTCCCCAAGGCAGGGGCGACGGTATGGCTACACCTTC. This sequence joins TRBV11-2 and TRBJ1-2, with D maybe TRBD1 (6 bases). The length of the CDR3 is 16 residues. Germline V gene data show CDR1 as SGHAT and CDR2 as FQNNGV. Trimming left V 4 bases short and J 5 bases short, with 20 bases between.